This entry describes one T cell receptor beta chain. CDR1 DFQATT and CDR2 SNEGSKA come from the germline V gene (reference sequence). The CDR3 sequence is 14 residues long. Trimming stripped 3 bases from V and 3 bases from J, with 12 bases between. The data stem from a study of control samples from healthy donors and cancer patients. Sequencing was performed with immunoSEQ multiplex PCR; in TCRdb, only in-frame clones are kept and a portion is missing. The sample shows about 24,000 clones, roughly 80% of them seen only once. This TCR came from a man in his 60s with head and neck cancer. The material sequenced was PBMCs. This rearrangement joins TRBV20-1 to TRBJ2-1; D possibly corresponds to TRBD2 (5 bases). CDR3 bases: TGCAGTGCTAGTCATAAGCGGAACTACAATGAGCAGTTCTTC. Its protein product is CSASHKRNYNEQFF.